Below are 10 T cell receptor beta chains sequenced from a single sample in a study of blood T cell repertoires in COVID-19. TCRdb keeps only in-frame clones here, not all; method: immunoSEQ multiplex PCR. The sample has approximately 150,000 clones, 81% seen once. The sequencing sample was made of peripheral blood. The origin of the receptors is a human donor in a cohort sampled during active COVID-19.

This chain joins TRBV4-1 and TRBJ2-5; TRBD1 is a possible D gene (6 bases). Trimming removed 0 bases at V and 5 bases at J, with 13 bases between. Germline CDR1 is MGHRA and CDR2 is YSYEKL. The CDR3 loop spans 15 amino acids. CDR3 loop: CASSQDPGQWETQYF. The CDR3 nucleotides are TGCGCCAGCAGCCAAGATCCGGGACAATGGGAGACCCAGTACTTC.

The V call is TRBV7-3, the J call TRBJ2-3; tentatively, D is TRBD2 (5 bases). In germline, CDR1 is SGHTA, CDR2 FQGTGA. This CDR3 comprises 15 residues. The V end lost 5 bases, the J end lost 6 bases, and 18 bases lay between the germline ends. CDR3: CASSIGLSGRDTQYF. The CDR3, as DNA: TGTGCCAGCAGCATTGGACTGTCTGGCAGGGATACGCAGTATTTT.

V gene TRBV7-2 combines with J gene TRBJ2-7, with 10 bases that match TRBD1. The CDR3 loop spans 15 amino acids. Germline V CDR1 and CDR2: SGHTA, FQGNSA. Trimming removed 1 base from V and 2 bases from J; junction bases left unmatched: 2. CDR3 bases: TGTGCCAGCAGCTTAGGACAGGGGGCGCCCTACGAGCAGTACTTC. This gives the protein CASSLGQGAPYEQYF.

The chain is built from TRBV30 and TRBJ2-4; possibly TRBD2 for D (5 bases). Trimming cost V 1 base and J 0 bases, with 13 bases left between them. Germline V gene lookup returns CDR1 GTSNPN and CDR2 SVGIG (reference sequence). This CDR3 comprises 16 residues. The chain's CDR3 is CAWSDWRLLAKNIQYF. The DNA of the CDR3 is TGTGCCTGGAGTGACTGGAGACTACTAGCCAAAAACATTCAGTACTTC.

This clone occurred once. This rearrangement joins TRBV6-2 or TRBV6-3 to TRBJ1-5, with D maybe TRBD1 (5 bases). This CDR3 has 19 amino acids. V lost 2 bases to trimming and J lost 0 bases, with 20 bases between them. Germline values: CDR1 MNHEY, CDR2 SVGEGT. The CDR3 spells CASSYGARWGDYSNQPQHF. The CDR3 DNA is TGTGCCAGCAGTTACGGCGCAAGATGGGGGGATTATAGCAATCAGCCCCAGCATTTT.

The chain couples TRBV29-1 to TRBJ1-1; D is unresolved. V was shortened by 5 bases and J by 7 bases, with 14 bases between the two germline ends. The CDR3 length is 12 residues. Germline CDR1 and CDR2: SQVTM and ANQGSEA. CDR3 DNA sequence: TGCAGCGTTTCGCGGCGGGAGCTTGAAGCTTTCTTT. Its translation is CSVSRRELEAFF.

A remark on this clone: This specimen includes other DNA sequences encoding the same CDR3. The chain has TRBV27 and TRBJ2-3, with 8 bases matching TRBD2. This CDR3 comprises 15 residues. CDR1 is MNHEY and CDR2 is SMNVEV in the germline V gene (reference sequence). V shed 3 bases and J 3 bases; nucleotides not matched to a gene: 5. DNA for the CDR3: TGTGCCAGCAGTTTGAGGACGGGGGGGACAGATACGCAGTATTTT. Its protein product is CASSLRTGGTDTQYF.

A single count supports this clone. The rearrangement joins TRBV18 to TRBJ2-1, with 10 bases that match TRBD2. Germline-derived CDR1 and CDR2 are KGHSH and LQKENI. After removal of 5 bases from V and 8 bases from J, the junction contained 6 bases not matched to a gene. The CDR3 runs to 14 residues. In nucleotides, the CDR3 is TGTGCCAGCTCATTGGCTAGCGGGAGCTATGAGCAGTTCTTC. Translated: CASSLASGSYEQFF.

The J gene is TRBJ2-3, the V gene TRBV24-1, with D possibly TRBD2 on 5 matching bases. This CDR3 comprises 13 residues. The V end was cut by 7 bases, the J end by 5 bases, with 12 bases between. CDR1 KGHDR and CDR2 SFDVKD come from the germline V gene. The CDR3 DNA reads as TGTGCCACCAGGGGAGACGTGGGAGATACGCAGTATTTT. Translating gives CATRGDVGDTQYF.

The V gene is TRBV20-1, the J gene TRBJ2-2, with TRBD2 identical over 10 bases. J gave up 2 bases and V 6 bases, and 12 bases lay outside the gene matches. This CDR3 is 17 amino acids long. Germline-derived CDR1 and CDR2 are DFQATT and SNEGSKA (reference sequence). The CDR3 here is CSASQLAGYRNTGELFF. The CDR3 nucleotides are TGCAGTGCGAGTCAACTAGCGGGGTATCGAAACACCGGGGAGCTGTTTTTT.